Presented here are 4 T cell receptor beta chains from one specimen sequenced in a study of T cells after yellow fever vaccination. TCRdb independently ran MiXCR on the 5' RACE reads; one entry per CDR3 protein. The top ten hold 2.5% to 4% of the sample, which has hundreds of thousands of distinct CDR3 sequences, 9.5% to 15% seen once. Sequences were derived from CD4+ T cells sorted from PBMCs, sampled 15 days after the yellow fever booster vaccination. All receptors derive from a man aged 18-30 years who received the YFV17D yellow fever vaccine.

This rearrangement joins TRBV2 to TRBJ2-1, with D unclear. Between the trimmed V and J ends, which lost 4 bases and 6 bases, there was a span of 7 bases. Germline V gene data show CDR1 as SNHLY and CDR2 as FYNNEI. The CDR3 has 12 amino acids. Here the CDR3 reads CASSGEVNEQFF. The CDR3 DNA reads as TGTGCCAGCAGTGGCGAAGTCAATGAGCAGTTCTTC.

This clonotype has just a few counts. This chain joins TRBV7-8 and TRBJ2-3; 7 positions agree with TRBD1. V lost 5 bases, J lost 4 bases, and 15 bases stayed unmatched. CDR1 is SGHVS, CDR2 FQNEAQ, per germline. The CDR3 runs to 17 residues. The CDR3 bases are TGTGCCAGCAGCCCCGCCCACCGACAGGGTGGGTCAGATACGCAGTATTTT. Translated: CASSPAHRQGGSDTQYF. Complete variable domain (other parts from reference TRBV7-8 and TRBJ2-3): GAGVSQSPRYKVAKRGQDVALRCDPISGHVSLFWYQQALGQGPEFLTYFQNEAQLDKSGLPSDRFFAERPEGSVSTLKIQRTQQEDSAVYLCASSPAHRQGGSDTQYFGPGTRLTVL.

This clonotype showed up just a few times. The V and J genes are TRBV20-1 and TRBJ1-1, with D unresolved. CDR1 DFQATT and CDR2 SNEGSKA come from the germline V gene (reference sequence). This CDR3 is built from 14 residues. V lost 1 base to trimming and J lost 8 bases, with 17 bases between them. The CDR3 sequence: CSARVVGVSREAFF. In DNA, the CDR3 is TGCAGTGCTAGAGTGGTGGGTGTCTCCCGAGAAGCTTTCTTT.

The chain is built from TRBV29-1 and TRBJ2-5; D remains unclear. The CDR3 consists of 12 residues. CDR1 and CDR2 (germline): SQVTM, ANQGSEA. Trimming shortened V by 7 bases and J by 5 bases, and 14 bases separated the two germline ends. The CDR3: CSAMTPGETQYF. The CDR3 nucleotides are TGCAGCGCAATGACCCCCGGGGAGACCCAGTACTTC.